The sequence of this T cell receptor beta chain was determined in a study of blood T cell repertoires in COVID-19. Study details: The study drew acute and convalescent COVID-19 samples from the United States, Italy and Spain. T cells, B-cell-depleted T cells, or PBMCs provided the cDNA or gDNA that served as material.

This clone has just a few counts. Authors' methods: For nucleated cells, counts were estimated from reference gene primer amplification. TCRdb's table, derived via immunoSEQ multiplex PCR, lists solely in-frame clones and lacks some. That table gives V, J and clone size, and the DNA gave D and trimming. The table lists about half a million clones, roughly nine tenths of them singletons, with approximately 8% in the top ten. Recovered status applied to Cohort 3 donors who had two consecutive negative PCRs. It also applied to those with clearance or with symptom resolution. Sequencing was done on a sample of PBMCs or T cells enriched from blood (not recorded which). The sequence was collected from a woman aged 55-69 years who had recovered from COVID-19.

This CDR3 is CASSDGAGRASPLHF. The CDR3 bases are TGTGCCAGCAGTGATGGGGCAGGTCGGGCTTCACCCCTCCACTTT. This chain links TRBV6-1 with TRBJ1-6, with a tentative D call TRBD1 (5 bases). The CDR3 is 15 amino acids. V lost 3 bases and J lost 9, with 15 bases in between. Germline assignment: CDR1 MNHNS and CDR2 SASEGT.